The clone carrying this T cell receptor beta chain was recorded only once. CDR1 is SQVTM, CDR2 ANQGSEA, per germline. V was clipped by 4 bases and J by 0 bases, with 10 bases between them. This CDR3 is built from 14 residues. The entry originates in a study of blood T cell repertoires in COVID-19. Background on the study: Spain, Italy and the United States supplied samples that represented acute and convalescent COVID-19. PBMCs, B-cell-depleted T cells, or T cells were the source of the cDNA or gDNA that made up the material.

Study members were between roughly 18 and 89 years old and lived in approximately 25 US regions. TCRdb's table, derived via immunoSEQ multiplex PCR, lists solely in-frame clones and lacks some. In the table there are fewer than 250,000 clones, around 90% of which are singletons. Sequencing used PBMCs or T cells enriched from blood (not recorded which). This rearrangement joins TRBV29-1 to TRBJ2-1; the D gene is possibly TRBD2 (6 bases). The TCR sequence derives from a woman aged 45-60 years with acute COVID-19. CDR3 in amino acids: CSVAREVSYNEQFF. CDR3 coding DNA: TGCAGCGTTGCAAGGGAGGTCTCCTACAATGAGCAGTTCTTC.